This TCR beta chain comes out of a study of T cells in Graves' hyperthyroidism and ophthalmopathy. Study-level points and caveats: Among thyroid clonotypes expanded above 0.001, most also appeared in blood. Researchers report that a 13 V-J model separated ophthalmopathy from stable hyperthyroidism.

About this clonotype: Antigen specificity is unknown.

Researchers took RNA transcripts and amplified the TCR beta CDR3 regions from them. The HTBI primer set drove a first-round RT-PCR of the TCR CDR3. TCRdb reprocessed the multiplex PCR reads via MiXCR and lists one record per CDR3 protein. The sample includes around 500,000 distinct CDR3 sequences, 22% seen only once; the top ten take roughly 49%. Sequenced sample: blood. The sequence derives from a woman aged 70 to 79 with Graves' ophthalmopathy.

As DNA, the CDR3 is TGCAGTGCCAGCACGGGAAACCAAGAGACCCAGTACTTC. Encoded protein: CSASTGNQETQYF. This sequence joins TRBV20-1 and TRBJ2-5; TRBD2 might be the D (5 bases). Germline loops: CDR1 DFQATT, CDR2 SNEGSKA (reference sequence). Trimming took 6 bases from V and 0 from J, leaving 11 bases between them. This CDR3 contains 13 residues.